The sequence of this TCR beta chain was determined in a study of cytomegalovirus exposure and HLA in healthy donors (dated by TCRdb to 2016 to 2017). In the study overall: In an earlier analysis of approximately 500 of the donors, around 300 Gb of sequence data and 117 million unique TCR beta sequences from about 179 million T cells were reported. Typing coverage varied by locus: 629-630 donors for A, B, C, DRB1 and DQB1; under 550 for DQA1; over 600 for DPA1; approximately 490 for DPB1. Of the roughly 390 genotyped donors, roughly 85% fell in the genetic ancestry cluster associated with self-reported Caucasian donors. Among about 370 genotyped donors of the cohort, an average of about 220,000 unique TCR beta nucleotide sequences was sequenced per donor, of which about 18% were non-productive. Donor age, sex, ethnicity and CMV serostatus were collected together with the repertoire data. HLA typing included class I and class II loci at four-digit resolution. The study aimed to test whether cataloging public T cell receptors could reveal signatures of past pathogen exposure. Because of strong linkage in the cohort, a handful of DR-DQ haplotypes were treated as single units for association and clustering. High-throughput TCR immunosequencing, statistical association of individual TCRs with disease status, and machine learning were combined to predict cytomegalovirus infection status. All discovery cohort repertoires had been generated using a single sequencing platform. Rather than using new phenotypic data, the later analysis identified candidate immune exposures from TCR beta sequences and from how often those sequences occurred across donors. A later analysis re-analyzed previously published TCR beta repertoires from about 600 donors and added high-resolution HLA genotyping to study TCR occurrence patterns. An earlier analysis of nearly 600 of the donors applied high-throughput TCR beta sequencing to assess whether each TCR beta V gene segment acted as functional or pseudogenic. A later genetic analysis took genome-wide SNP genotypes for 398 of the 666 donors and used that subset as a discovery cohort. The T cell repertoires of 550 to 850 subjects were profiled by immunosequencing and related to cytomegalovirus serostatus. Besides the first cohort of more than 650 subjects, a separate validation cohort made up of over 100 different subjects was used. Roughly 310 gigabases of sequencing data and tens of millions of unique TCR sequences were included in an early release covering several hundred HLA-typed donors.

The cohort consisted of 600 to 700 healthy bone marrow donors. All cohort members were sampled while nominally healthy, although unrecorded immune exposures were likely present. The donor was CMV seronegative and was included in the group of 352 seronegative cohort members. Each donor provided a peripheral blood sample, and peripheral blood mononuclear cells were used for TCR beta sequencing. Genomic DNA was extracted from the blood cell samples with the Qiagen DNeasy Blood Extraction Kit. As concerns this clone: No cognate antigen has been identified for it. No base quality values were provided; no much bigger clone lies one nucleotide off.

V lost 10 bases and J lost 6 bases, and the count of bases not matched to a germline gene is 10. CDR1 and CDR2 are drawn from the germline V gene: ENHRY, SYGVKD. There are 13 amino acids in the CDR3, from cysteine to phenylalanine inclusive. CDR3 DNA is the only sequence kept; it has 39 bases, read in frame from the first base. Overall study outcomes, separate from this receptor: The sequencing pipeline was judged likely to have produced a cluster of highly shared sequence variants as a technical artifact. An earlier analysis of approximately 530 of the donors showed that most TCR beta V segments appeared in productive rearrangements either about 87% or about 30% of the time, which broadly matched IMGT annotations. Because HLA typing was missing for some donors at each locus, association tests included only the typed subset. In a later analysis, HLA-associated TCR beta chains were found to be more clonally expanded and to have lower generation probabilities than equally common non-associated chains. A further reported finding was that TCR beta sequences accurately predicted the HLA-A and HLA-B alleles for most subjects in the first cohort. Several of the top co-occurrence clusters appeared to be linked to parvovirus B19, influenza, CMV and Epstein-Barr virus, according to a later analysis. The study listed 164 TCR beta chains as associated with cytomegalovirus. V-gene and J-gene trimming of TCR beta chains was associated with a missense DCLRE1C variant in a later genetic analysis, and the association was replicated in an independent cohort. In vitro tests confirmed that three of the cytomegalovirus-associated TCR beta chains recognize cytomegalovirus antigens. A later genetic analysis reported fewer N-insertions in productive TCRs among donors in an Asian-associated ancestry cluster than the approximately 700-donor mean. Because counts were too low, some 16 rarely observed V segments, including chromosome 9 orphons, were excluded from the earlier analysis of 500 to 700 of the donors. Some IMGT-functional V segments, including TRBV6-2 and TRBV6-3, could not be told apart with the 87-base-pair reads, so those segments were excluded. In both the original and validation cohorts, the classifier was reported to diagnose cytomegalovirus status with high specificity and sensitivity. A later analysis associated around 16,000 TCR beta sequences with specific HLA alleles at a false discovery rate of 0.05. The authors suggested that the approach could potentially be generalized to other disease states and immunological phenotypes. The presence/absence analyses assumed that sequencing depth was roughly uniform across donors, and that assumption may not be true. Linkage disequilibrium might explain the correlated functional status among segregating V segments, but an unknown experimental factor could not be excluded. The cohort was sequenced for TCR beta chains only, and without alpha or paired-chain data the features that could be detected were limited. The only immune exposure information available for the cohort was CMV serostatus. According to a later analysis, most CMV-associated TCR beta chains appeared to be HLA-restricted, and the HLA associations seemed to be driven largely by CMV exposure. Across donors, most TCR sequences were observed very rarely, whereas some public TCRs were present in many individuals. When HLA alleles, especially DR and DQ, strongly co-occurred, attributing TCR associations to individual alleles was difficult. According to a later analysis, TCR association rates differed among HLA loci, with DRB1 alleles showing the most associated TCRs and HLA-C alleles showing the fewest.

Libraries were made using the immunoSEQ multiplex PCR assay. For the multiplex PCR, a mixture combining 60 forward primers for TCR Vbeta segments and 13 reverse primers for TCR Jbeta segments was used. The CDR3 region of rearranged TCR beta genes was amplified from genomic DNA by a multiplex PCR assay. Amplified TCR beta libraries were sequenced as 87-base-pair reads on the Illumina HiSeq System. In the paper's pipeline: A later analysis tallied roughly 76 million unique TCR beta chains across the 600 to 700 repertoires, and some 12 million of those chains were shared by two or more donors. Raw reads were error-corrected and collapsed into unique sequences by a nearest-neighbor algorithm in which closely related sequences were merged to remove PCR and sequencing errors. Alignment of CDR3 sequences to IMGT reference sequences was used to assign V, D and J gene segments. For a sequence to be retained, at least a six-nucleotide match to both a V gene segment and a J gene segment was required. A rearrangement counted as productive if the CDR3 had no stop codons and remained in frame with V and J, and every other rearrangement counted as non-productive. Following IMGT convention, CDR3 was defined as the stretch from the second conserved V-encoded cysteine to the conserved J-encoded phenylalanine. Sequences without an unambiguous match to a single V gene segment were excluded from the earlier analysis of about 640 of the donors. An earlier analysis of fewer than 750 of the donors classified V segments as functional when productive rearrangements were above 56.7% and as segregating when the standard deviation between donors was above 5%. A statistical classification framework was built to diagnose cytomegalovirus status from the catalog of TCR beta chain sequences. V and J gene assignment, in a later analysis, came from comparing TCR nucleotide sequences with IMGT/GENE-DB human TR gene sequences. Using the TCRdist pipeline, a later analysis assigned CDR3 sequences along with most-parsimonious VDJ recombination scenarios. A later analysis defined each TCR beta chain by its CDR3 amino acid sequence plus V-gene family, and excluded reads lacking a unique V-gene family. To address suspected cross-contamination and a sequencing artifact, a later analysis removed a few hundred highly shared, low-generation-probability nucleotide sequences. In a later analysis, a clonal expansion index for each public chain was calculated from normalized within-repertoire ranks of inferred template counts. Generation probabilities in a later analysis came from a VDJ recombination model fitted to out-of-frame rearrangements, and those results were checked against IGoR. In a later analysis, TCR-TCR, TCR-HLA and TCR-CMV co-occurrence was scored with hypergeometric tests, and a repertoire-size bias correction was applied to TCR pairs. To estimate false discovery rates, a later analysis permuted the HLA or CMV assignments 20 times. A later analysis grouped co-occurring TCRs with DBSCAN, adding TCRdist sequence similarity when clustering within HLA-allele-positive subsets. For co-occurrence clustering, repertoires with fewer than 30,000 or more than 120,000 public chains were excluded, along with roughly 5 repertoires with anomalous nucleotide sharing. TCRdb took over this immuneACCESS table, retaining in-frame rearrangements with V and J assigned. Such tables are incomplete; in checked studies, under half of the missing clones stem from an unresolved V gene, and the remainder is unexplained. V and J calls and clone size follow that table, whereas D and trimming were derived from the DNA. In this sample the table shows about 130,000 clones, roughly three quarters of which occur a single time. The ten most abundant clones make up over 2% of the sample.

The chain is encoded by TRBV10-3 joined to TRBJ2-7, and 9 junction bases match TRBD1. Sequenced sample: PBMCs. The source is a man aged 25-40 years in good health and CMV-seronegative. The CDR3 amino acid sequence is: CATTGGTSGEQYF. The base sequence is TGTGCCACCACAGGGGGCACGTCGGGCGAGCAGTACTTC.